These 18 T cell receptor beta chains were all obtained from the same sample, sequenced in a study of CD8 T cells in ankylosing spondylitis. Whole-study results and caveats: What appeared characteristic of ankylosing spondylitis blood was a TCR beta motif of several highly homologous variants.

These receptors are not linked to any known antigen. From the 5' RACE reads, TCRdb called clonotypes with MiXCR, one entry per CDR3 protein. The sample yields roughly 220,000 distinct CDR3 sequences, roughly 18% seen once. The sample taken for sequencing was blood, either unsorted or a sorted T cell fraction (not recorded which). The receptors shown here come from a male donor with ankylosing spondylitis.

This clonotype was recorded a few times. This chain uses TRBV4-3 with TRBJ2-2, with 7 bases fitting TRBD2. V shed 1 base and J 8 bases; nucleotides not matched to a gene: 7. This CDR3 spans 15 amino acids. Germline lookup yields CDR1 LGHNA and CDR2 YSLEER. The CDR3 spells CASSQAPTSSGELFF. The CDR3 coding sequence is TGCGCCAGCAGCCAAGCGCCGACTAGCTCTGGGGAGCTGTTTTTT.

This chain links TRBV25-1 with TRBJ1-2, with D possibly being TRBD1 (5 bases). The CDR3 covers 14 residues. Trimming left V 4 bases short and J 8 bases short, with 17 bases between. Germline-derived CDR1 and CDR2 are MGHDK and SYGVNS. CDR3 nucleotides: TGTGCCAGCAGTGCCCTGGGGGGTGCGGGCGGCTACACCTTC. This codes for CASSALGGAGGYTF.

The table lists this clonotype with a few counts. Germline and junction disagree at one end, which may indicate a read error. This chain connects TRBV7-9 to TRBJ2-7; D could derive from TRBD1 or TRBD2 (6 bases each). This CDR3 spans 16 amino acids. Germline V CDR1 and CDR2: SEHNR, FQNEAQ (reference sequence). The CDR3 bases are TGTGCCAGCAGCTTCGAGGGGGGAGCCTCCTCCCACGAGCAGTACTTC. This translates into CASSFEGGASSHEQYF.

This clonotype has a handful of counts. The chain is built from TRBV3-1 and TRBJ2-7; 9 bases fit TRBD1. CDR1 LGHDT and CDR2 YNNKEL come from the germline V gene (reference sequence). This CDR3 has 18 amino acids. J was trimmed by 5 bases and V by 0 bases; bases with no gene match: 14. The CDR3 loop reads CASSQDPRDREIADEQYF. In DNA form, the CDR3 reads TGTGCCAGCAGCCAAGATCCCCGGGACAGGGAGATCGCGGACGAGCAGTACTTC.

In its sample, this clonotype was seen a few times. V and J are TRBV4-1 and TRBJ2-7; TRBD2 matches 8 bases. The CDR3 contains 15 residues. Germline trimming cut 0 bases from V and 2 bases from J; bases unmatched to any gene: 3. Germline CDR1 MGHRA, CDR2 YSYEKL. CDR3 bases: TGCGCCAGCAGCCAAGAACTAGCGGTTCCCTACGAGCAGTACTTC. This sequence encodes CASSQELAVPYEQYF.

This clonotype has a handful of counts. The gene calls are TRBV9 and TRBJ2-7; 12 bases are shared with TRBD1. V lost 3 bases to trimming and J lost 2 bases; unmatched junction nucleotides: 6. In germline, CDR1 is SGDLS, CDR2 YYNGEE. The CDR3 consists of 16 residues. The CDR3: CASSAGTGGMTYEQYF. As DNA, the CDR3 is TGTGCCAGCAGCGCTGGGACAGGGGGCATGACCTACGAGCAGTACTTC.

As concerns this clonotype: The junction differs from germline at one of its ends, possibly a read error. The chain carries TRBV4-1 and TRBJ2-7; 8 positions match TRBD2. From germline, CDR1 is MGHRA and CDR2 YSYEKL. The CDR3 has 15 residues. The CDR3 nucleotides read TGCGCCAGCAGCCAATTGCGGGAGGATTCGGGCGAGCAGCACTTC. Its translation is CASSQLREDSGEQHF.

This chain uses TRBV5-6 with TRBJ1-1; TRBD1 aligns across 7 bases. This CDR3 is built from 12 residues. Germline loops: CDR1 SGHDT, CDR2 YYEEEE. The ends lost 6 bases at V and 5 bases at J; junction bases unmatched: 4. CDR3 DNA sequence: TGTGCCAGCACCCAGACAGGGACTGAAGCTTTCTTT. Amino acid sequence: CASTQTGTEAFF. The entire variable domain, with the rest obtained from reference TRBV5-6 and TRBJ1-1, is as follows: DAGVTQSPTHLIKTRGQQVTLRCSPKSGHDTVSWYQQALGQGPQFIFQYYEEEERQRGNFPDRFSGHQFPNYSSELNVNALLLGDSALYLCASTQTGTEAFFGQGTRLTVV.

The table lists this clonotype with a few counts. The chain joins TRBV7-9 to TRBJ1-4, with D tentatively TRBD1 (5 bases). This CDR3 has 13 residues. CDR1 and CDR2 from the germline V gene are SEHNR and FQNEAQ (reference sequence). Trimming shortened V by 4 bases and J by 7 bases, and 10 bases separated the two germline ends. The CDR3 DNA reads as TGTGCCAGCAGCTCAGGGTCCGGTGAAAAACTGTTTTTT. It specifies CASSSGSGEKLFF.

The chain couples TRBV12-3 or TRBV12-4 to TRBJ2-1, with 10 bases fitting TRBD2. This CDR3 comprises 15 residues. V trimming: 6 bases; J trimming: 4 bases; junction bases outside the gene matches: 6. The CDR3 sequence is CASSHASGSYNEQFF. CDR3 sequence (DNA): TGTGCCAGCAGCCACGCTAGCGGGAGTTACAATGAGCAGTTCTTC.

In its sample, this clonotype was seen many times. The V gene is TRBV12-3 or TRBV12-4, the J gene TRBJ2-7; tentatively, D is TRBD2 (6 bases). The CDR3 consists of 14 residues. The ends were cut back, 10 bases at V and 4 bases at J, with 20 bases in the middle. In nucleotides, the CDR3 is TGTGCCACCCGTTCAGCGGCCCGGGGGTACGAGCAGTACTTC. It translates to CATRSAARGYEQYF.

The chain is built from TRBV7-2 and TRBJ2-7; D not resolved. Germline loops: CDR1 SGHTA, CDR2 FQGNSA. This CDR3 is built from 12 residues. Trimming took off 5 bases at V and 5 bases at J, with 10 bases between the two ends. CDR3 region: CASSRMLDEQYF. The CDR3 DNA reads TGTGCCAGCAGCCGGATGCTGGACGAGCAGTACTTC.

This clonotype was picked up many times. The rearrangement links TRBV4-1 to TRBJ2-3; 13 bases align to TRBD2. Looked up from germline, CDR1 is MGHRA and CDR2 is YSYEKL. CDR3 size: 15 residues. J lost 4 bases, V lost 4 bases, and 2 bases had no gene match. The chain's CDR3 is CASSRTSGGADTQYF. The CDR3 bases are TGCGCCAGCAGCCGCACTAGCGGGGGGGCAGATACGCAGTATTTT.

This clonotype was recorded at least ten times. The rearrangement links TRBV27 to TRBJ1-1; D is possibly TRBD1 (6 bases). Trimming removed 4 bases from V and 0 bases from J, with 9 bases in between. Germline V CDR1 and CDR2: MNHEY, SMNVEV (reference sequence). The CDR3 is 14 amino acids. This chain's CDR3 is CASSSGQLNTEAFF. CDR3 DNA sequence: TGTGCCAGCAGTTCAGGACAGCTGAACACTGAAGCTTTCTTT.

The V gene is TRBV5-6, the J gene TRBJ2-2; D is unresolved. V was pared by 0 bases and J by 7 bases, with 7 bases between. Germline values: CDR1 SGHDT, CDR2 YYEEEE. The CDR3 is made up of 13 amino acids. The CDR3 DNA sequence: TGTGCCAGCAGCTTGGCCGGGTACGGGGAGCTGTTTTTT. Its protein product is CASSLAGYGELFF.

The CDR3 bases are TGCGCCAGCAGTATGGCAGGTAGCACCGACGAGCAGTACTTC. Its protein is CASSMAGSTDEQYF. This chain connects TRBV5-1 to TRBJ2-7; D unresolved. This CDR3 comprises 14 residues. The V gene lost 5 bases and the J gene lost 5 bases, with 17 bases spanning the gap. In germline, CDR1 is SGHRS, CDR2 YFSETQ.

The sample holds a few counts of this clonotype. The chain carries TRBV18 and TRBJ1-1, with 11 bases lining up with TRBD1. The CDR3 runs 16 residues. With 2 bases clipped from V and 3 bases from J, the junction kept 5 bases outside the gene matches. Germline-derived CDR1 and CDR2 are KGHSH and LQKENI. The CDR3 DNA follows: TGTGCCAGCTCACCAGGAAGGGACAGGGGGGACACTGAAGCTTTCTTT. Translated, it gives CASSPGRDRGDTEAFF.

This rearrangement joins TRBV5-1 to TRBJ2-7; 11 nucleotides agree with TRBD1. The CDR3 has 15 amino acids. Trimming took 3 bases from V and 5 from J; bases not matched to a gene: 7. CDR1 is SGHRS and CDR2 is YFSETQ in the germline V gene. In DNA form, the CDR3 reads TGCGCCAGCAGCTGGGGGGACAGGGGGACCCACGAGCAGTACTTC. Protein sequence: CASSWGDRGTHEQYF.